This TCR beta chain is from a study of blood T cell repertoires in COVID-19. This clone was seen a handful of times. V was trimmed by 3 bases and J by 1 base, leaving 12 bases between them. The CDR3 covers 15 residues. CDR1 is SGHTA and CDR2 is FQGNSA in the germline V gene. TCRdb keeps only in-frame clones here, not all; method: immunoSEQ multiplex PCR. This table has about 150,000 clones, 70% to 90% appearing once. Sequenced input: peripheral blood. The rearrangement joins TRBV7-2 to TRBJ1-1; D is possibly TRBD1 (5 bases). This clonotype was obtained from a man between 65 and 79 years old with acute or convalescent COVID-19. The CDR3 nucleotides are TGTGCCAGCAGCTTCTCAGGGTCTGGGAACACTGAAGCTTTCTTT. Its protein product is CASSFSGSGNTEAFF.